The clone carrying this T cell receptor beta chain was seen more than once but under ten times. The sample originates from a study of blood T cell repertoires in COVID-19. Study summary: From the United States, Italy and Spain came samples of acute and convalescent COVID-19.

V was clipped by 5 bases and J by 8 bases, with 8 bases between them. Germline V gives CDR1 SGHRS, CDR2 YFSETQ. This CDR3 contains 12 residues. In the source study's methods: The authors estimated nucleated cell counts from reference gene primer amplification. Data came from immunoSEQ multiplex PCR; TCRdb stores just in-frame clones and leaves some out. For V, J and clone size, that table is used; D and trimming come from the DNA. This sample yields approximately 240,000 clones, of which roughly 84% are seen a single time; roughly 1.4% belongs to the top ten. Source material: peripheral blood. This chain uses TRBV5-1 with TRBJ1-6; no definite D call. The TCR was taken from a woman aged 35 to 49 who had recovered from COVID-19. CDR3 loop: CASRSLDSPLHF. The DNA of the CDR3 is TGCGCCAGCAGGAGCTTAGATTCACCCCTCCACTTT.